One and the same sample provided the 13 T cell receptor beta chains below, sequenced in a study of siplizumab effects on memory and regulatory T cells. Generated by immunoSEQ multiplex PCR, the TCRdb table keeps only in-frame clones and is missing some. The sample includes 100,000 or so clones, 80% to 95% of them seen just once. The specimen was non-Treg CD4+ T cells sorted from blood. The receptor source for this set is a human donor in good health.

The CDR3 DNA sequence: TGTGCCAGCAGTTCGCGGGTAGGCAGCTCCTACGAGCAGTACTTC. Translated: CASSSRVGSSYEQYF. V usage is TRBV27 and J usage is TRBJ2-7; a weak D match, TRBD2 (5 bases). CDR3 length: 15 amino acids. Germline V gene data show CDR1 as MNHEY and CDR2 as SMNVEV (reference sequence). V dropped 4 bases and J dropped 0 bases, with 13 bases sitting between them.

J is TRBJ2-7 and V is TRBV7-2; D is unresolved. The CDR3 consists of 13 residues. V lost 5 bases and J lost 2, with 10 bases in between. Germline V CDR1 and CDR2: SGHTA, FQGNSA. The CDR3, as DNA: TGTGCCAGCAGCAATCGACGGACCTACGAGCAGTACTTC. Protein: CASSNRRTYEQYF.

This clone came up once. V gene TRBV7-8 combines with J gene TRBJ2-5; TRBD1 matches at 8 bases. The CDR3 is made up of 14 amino acids. Trimming at V came to 4 bases and at J to 1 base, leaving 2 bases not matched to a gene. Germline V gene data show CDR1 as SGHVS and CDR2 as FQNEAQ. The CDR3 region has the DNA TGTGCCAGCAGCTGGGGACAGGTCCAAGAGACCCAGTACTTC. This gives the protein CASSWGQVQETQYF.

The V call is TRBV11-2, the J call TRBJ2-5, with no clear D. Germline V gene sequence: CDR1 SGHAT, CDR2 FQNNGV. Trimming removed 4 bases from V and 5 bases from J, with 14 bases in between. The CDR3 covers 14 residues. CDR3 region: CASSSRPLGETQYF. The DNA of the CDR3 is TGTGCCAGCAGCTCCCGACCGTTAGGGGAGACCCAGTACTTC.

The CDR3 bases are TGTGCCAGCAGTGAAGGAGGTCGGGAGACCCAGTACTTC. Protein sequence: CASSEGGRETQYF. The V gene is TRBV25-1, the J gene TRBJ2-5; possible D gene TRBD2, 5 bases. Germline V CDR1 and CDR2: MGHDK, SYGVNS. V was clipped by 2 bases and J by 5 bases, with 9 bases between them. The CDR3 runs 13 residues.

The V and J genes are TRBV10-3 and TRBJ2-5; 9 positions agree with TRBD2. Germline-derived CDR1 and CDR2 are ENHRY and SYGVKD. CDR3 size: 13 residues. V lost 9 bases, J lost 3 bases, and 5 bases stayed unmatched. DNA for the CDR3: TGTGCCATTGCTAGCGGGATGGAAGAGACCCAGTACTTC. It is translated as CAIASGMEETQYF.

The chain recombines TRBV5-1 with TRBJ1-4, with D unresolved. Germline assignment: CDR1 SGHRS and CDR2 YFSETQ. V was pared by 1 base and J by 0 bases, with 4 bases between. The length of the CDR3 is 14 residues. The CDR3 here is CASSLRATNEKLFF. The CDR3 region has the DNA TGCGCCAGCAGCTTGCGTGCAACTAATGAAAAACTGTTTTTT.

This chain links TRBV28 with TRBJ2-6; D is undetermined. V was clipped by 4 bases and J by 2 bases, with 6 bases between them. CDR1 and CDR2 from the germline V gene are MDHEN and SYDVKM. The CDR3 has 14 residues. The CDR3: CASSSPTGANVLTF. In nucleotides, the CDR3 is TGTGCCAGCAGTTCCCCGACTGGGGCCAACGTCCTGACTTTC. The variable domain in full, with the rest retrieved from reference TRBV28 and TRBJ2-6, is DVKVTQSSRYLVKRTGEKVFLECVQDMDHENMFWYRQDPGLGLRLIYFSYDVKMKEKGDIPEGYSVSREKKERFSLILESASTNQTSMYLCASSSPTGANVLTFGAGSRLTVL.

V and J are TRBV2 and TRBJ1-5, with a possible D match to TRBD1 (6 bases). The CDR3 covers 14 residues. V lost 4 bases, J lost 2 bases, and 9 bases lay in between. In germline, CDR1 is SNHLY, CDR2 FYNNEI. The CDR3 here is CASSGDTRNQPQHF. In nucleotides, the CDR3 is TGTGCCAGCAGTGGGGACACCCGCAATCAGCCCCAGCATTTT.

J is TRBJ2-3 and V is TRBV14; the D is unclear. The germline V and J ends were trimmed by 3 bases and 7 bases, with 8 bases remaining between them. The CDR3 has 12 residues. Germline CDR1 SGHDN, CDR2 FVKESK. CDR3: CASSQAPNTQYF. CDR3 DNA sequence: TGTGCCAGCAGCCAGGCCCCGAATACGCAGTATTTT. Variable domain in full (rest from reference TRBV14 and TRBJ2-3): EAGVTQFPSHSVIEKGQTVTLRCDPISGHDNLYWYRRVMGKEIKFLLHFVKESKQDESGMPNNRFLAERTGGTYSTLKVQPAELEDSGVYFCASSQAPNTQYFGPGTRLTVL.

This clone was counted once. The J gene is TRBJ2-3, the V gene TRBV27; D gene ambiguous. V dropped 1 base and J dropped 4 bases, with 9 bases sitting between them. The germline V gene encodes CDR1 MNHEY and CDR2 SMNVEV (reference sequence). This CDR3 is 14 amino acids long. CDR3 amino acids: CASSLFSSPDTQYF. For the CDR3, the DNA is TGTGCCAGCAGTTTATTTAGCTCCCCAGATACGCAGTATTTT.

V usage is TRBV10-3 and J usage is TRBJ2-7; 8 nucleotides line up with TRBD2. Per the germline V gene, CDR1 is ENHRY and CDR2 is SYGVKD. With 4 bases clipped from V and 4 bases from J, the junction kept 6 bases outside the gene matches. The CDR3 totals 14 residues. Here the CDR3 DNA reads TGTGCCATCAGTGGAACTAGCGGTCAGTACGAGCAGTACTTC. It is translated as CAISGTSGQYEQYF.

V gene TRBV7-9 combines with J gene TRBJ2-7; TRBD1 or TRBD2 may be the D gene (5 bases each). The CDR3 runs 15 residues. CDR1 is SEHNR, CDR2 FQNEAQ, per germline (reference sequence). The germline V and J ends were trimmed by 5 bases and 2 bases, with 16 bases remaining between them. CDR3 nucleotides: TGTGCCAGCAGCCCAGGGACCCTGCTTACCTACGAGCAGTACTTC. It specifies CASSPGTLLTYEQYF.